The present T cell receptor (beta chain) was sequenced within a study of blood T cell repertoires in COVID-19. Authors' data handling: Scientists estimated how many nucleated cells there were by amplifying reference gene primers. Sequencing was performed with immunoSEQ multiplex PCR; in TCRdb, only in-frame clones are kept and a portion is missing. V and J calls and clone size are copied from that table; D and trimming were computed from the DNA. The profile shows 130,000 to 150,000 clones, around 85% of them singletons. Recruits, aged 18 to 89 years, lived in 24 US areas. Participants had their cohort set by participant-reported clinical history. Resolution of symptoms, clearance, or two negative PCRs was present in recovered Cohort 3 donors. The length of the CDR3 is 13 residues. V was pared by 3 bases and J by 5 bases, with 7 bases between. The germline V gene encodes CDR1 LNHDA and CDR2 SQIVND (reference sequence).

The origin of this receptor is a man aged 45-60 years who had recovered from COVID-19. V and J are TRBV19 and TRBJ2-2, with a possible D match to TRBD1 (6 bases). Sequenced material: PBMCs or T cells enriched from blood (not recorded which). As DNA, the CDR3 is TGTGCCAGTAGTATTAGGGGGACCGGGGAGCTGTTTTTT. Residues: CASSIRGTGELFF.